These 15 T cell receptor beta chains came from one sample sequenced in a study of blood T cell repertoires in COVID-19. TCRdb keeps only in-frame clones here, not all; method: immunoSEQ multiplex PCR. The repertoire holds under 300,000 clones, roughly nine tenths seen once, with less than 4.5% in the top ten. The sequencing sample was made of peripheral blood. The receptor set was obtained from a man between 18 and 35 years old with active or convalescent COVID-19.

V is TRBV13 and J is TRBJ1-3; no definite D call. With 2 bases removed from V and 0 bases from J, the gap between germline ends came to 5 bases. The CDR3 has 14 residues. Germline CDR1 and CDR2: PRHDT and FYEKMQ (reference sequence). The DNA for the CDR3 is TGTGCCAGCAGCTTAAGCCCCTCTGGAAACACCATATATTTT. Protein: CASSLSPSGNTIYF.

Only one count was recorded for this clone. The rearrangement uses TRBV3-1 (or the pseudogene TRBV3-2) and TRBJ2-5, with a tentative D call TRBD2 (6 bases). V was pared by 5 bases and J by 2 bases, with 9 bases between. Germline CDR1 is LGHDT and CDR2 is YNNKEL (reference sequence). This CDR3 has 13 residues. CDR3: CASSFSGQETQYF. The CDR3 coding sequence is TGTGCCAGCAGCTTTAGCGGACAAGAGACCCAGTACTTC.

The chain combines TRBV19 with TRBJ1-6, with 10 positions matching TRBD1. This CDR3 is 18 amino acids long. Trimming cost V 3 bases and J 4 bases; bases outside gene matches: 9. Germline values: CDR1 LNHDA, CDR2 SQIVND (reference sequence). The DNA of the CDR3 is TGTGCCAGTAGTATTAGAGGACAGGGGGTAATGTATAATTCACCCCTCCACTTT. It specifies CASSIRGQGVMYNSPLHF.

The genes are TRBV6-5 and TRBJ1-6; weak D call: TRBD1 (5 bases). Trimming shortened V by 0 bases and J by 8 bases, and 14 bases separated the two germline ends. This CDR3 contains 16 residues. Germline V gene lookup returns CDR1 MNHEY and CDR2 SVGAGI. The CDR3 nucleotides read TGTGCCAGCAGTTACTCCGACAGTCTGGGGTATTCACCCCTCCACTTT. Protein sequence: CASSYSDSLGYSPLHF.

J is TRBJ2-7 and V is TRBV3-1 (or the pseudogene TRBV3-2); tentatively, D is TRBD2 (7 bases). Trimming left V 1 base short and J 4 bases short, with 17 bases between. The CDR3 contains 16 residues. Germline assignment: CDR1 LGHDT and CDR2 YNNKEL (reference sequence). In DNA, the CDR3 is TGTGCCAGCAGCCAAGTATCGGCGGGGGCCTGGTACGAGCAGTACTTC. Translation gives CASSQVSAGAWYEQYF.

This clone was seen only once. This chain connects TRBV9 to TRBJ1-3; 10 bases are a match to TRBD1. The CDR3 sequence is 17 residues long. Trimming at V came to 2 bases and at J to 4 bases, leaving 9 bases not matched to a gene. CDR1 and CDR2 from the germline V gene are SGDLS and YYNGEE. Here the CDR3 DNA reads TGTGCCAGCAGCGTCGGGACAGGGGTTTTGTCCGGAAACACCATATATTTT. Amino acids: CASSVGTGVLSGNTIYF.

V is TRBV5-1 and J is TRBJ2-3, with 9 bases lining up with TRBD1. Germline values: CDR1 SGHRS, CDR2 YFSETQ. Germline trimming cut 3 bases from V and 2 bases from J; bases unmatched to any gene: 7. The CDR3 has 16 amino acids. CDR3 nucleotide sequence: TGCGCCAGCAGCTCCACAGGGGGCTTTAACACAGATACGCAGTATTTT. The encoded protein is CASSSTGGFNTDTQYF.

The chain recombines TRBV19 with TRBJ1-5; 8 nucleotides agree with TRBD1. Per the germline V gene, CDR1 is LNHDA and CDR2 is SQIVND (reference sequence). V shed 5 bases and J 5 bases; nucleotides not matched to a gene: 2. The length of the CDR3 is 13 residues. CDR3 residues: CASSLDRDQPQHF. CDR3 bases: TGTGCCAGTAGTTTGGACAGGGATCAGCCCCAGCATTTT.

This chain joins TRBV12-3 or TRBV12-4 and TRBJ1-3; unclear D gene. This CDR3 is 13 amino acids long. The ends were cut back, 3 bases at V and 7 bases at J, with 10 bases in the middle. CDR3 sequence (DNA): TGTGCCAGCAGTTTGGGCGAAGTTAACACCATATATTTT. It translates to CASSLGEVNTIYF.

This clone was counted a single time. The V call is TRBV5-1, the J call TRBJ2-7; 13 nucleotides align to TRBD2. The V gene's germline CDR1 is SGHRS and CDR2 YFSETQ. Trimming at V came to 4 bases and at J to 6 bases, leaving 13 bases not matched to a gene. The CDR3 sequence is 17 residues long. In DNA, the CDR3 is TGCGCCAGCAGCCCTTTCTCACTAGCGGGAGGGTTAGGCGAGCAGTACTTC. Protein: CASSPFSLAGGLGEQYF. The entire variable domain, with the rest obtained from reference TRBV5-1 and TRBJ2-7, is as follows: KAGVTQTPRYLIKTRGQQVTLSCSPISGHRSVSWYQQTPGQGLQFLFEYFSETQRNKGNFPGRFSGRQFSNSRSEMNVSTLELGDSALYLCASSPFSLAGGLGEQYFGPGTRLTVT.

This sequence joins TRBV10-3 and TRBJ1-6; TRBD1 matches at 7 bases. V was pared by 8 bases and J by 8 bases, with 3 bases of the junction left unmatched. This CDR3 comprises 12 residues. Per the germline V gene, CDR1 is ENHRY and CDR2 is SYGVKD. Here the CDR3 DNA reads TGTGCCATCGGGCAGGGGGATTCACCCCTCCACTTT. Amino acid sequence: CAIGQGDSPLHF.

The chain is built from TRBV2 and TRBJ2-3, with 9 bases matching TRBD2. The CDR3 loop spans 15 amino acids. Germline V CDR1 and CDR2: SNHLY, FYNNEI. J gave up 0 bases and V 7 bases, and 5 bases lay outside the gene matches. The DNA of the CDR3 is TGTGCCAGCACCTCCAGCGGGGGGAGCACAGATACGCAGTATTTT. Translated, it gives CASTSSGGSTDTQYF.

The rearrangement links TRBV19 to TRBJ2-1; TRBD1 agrees at 9 bases. The CDR3 runs 15 residues. J gave up 7 bases and V 3 bases, and 7 bases lay outside the gene matches. CDR1 LNHDA and CDR2 SQIVND come from the germline V gene (reference sequence). CDR3 nucleotide sequence: TGTGCCAGTAGTATCCAGGACAGGGGATCGAATGAGCAGTTCTTC. The encoded protein is CASSIQDRGSNEQFF. Together with reference TRBV19 and TRBJ2-1, the CDR3 gives the full variable domain: DGGITQSPKYLFRKEGQNVTLSCEQNLNHDAMYWYRQDPGQGLRLIYYSQIVNDFQKGDIAEGYSVSREKKESFPLTVTSAQKNPTAFYLCASSIQDRGSNEQFFGPGTRLTVL.

The chain uses TRBV6-5 and TRBJ1-1; D not resolved. Germline loops: CDR1 MNHEY, CDR2 SVGAGI. V lost 6 bases and J 10 bases, leaving 15 bases between the germline ends. This CDR3 is built from 12 residues. The CDR3 here is CASSVAGLGAFF. The CDR3 DNA reads as TGTGCCAGCAGCGTCGCTGGGCTCGGAGCTTTCTTT.

The V gene is TRBV6-2 or TRBV6-3, the J gene TRBJ1-1; 8 bases agree with TRBD1. V shed 5 bases, J shed 4 bases, and the junction held 3 bases outside the gene matches. The CDR3 is made up of 13 amino acids. Germline CDR1 MNHEY, CDR2 SVGEGT. CDR3 in DNA: TGTGCCAGCAGTCTTACAGGGGGCACTGAAGCTTTCTTT. It yields the protein CASSLTGGTEAFF.